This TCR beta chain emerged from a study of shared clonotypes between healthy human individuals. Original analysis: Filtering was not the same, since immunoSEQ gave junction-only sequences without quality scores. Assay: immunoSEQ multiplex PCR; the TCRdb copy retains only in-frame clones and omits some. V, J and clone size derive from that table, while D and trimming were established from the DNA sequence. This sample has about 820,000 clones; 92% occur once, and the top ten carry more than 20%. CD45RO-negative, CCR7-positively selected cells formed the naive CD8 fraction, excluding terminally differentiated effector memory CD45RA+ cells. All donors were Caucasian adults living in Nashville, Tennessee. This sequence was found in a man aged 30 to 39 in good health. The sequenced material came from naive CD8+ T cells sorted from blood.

The CDR3 region is CASSSSGSSYEQYF. CDR3 sequence (DNA): TGTGCCAGCAGCTCTAGCGGGAGCTCCTACGAGCAGTACTTC. The chain links TRBV7-6 to TRBJ2-7, with TRBD2 identical over 10 bases. This CDR3 has 14 residues. V dropped 4 bases and J dropped 0; count of bases not matched to a gene: 0. Germline V gene sequence: CDR1 SGHVS, CDR2 FNYEAQ.